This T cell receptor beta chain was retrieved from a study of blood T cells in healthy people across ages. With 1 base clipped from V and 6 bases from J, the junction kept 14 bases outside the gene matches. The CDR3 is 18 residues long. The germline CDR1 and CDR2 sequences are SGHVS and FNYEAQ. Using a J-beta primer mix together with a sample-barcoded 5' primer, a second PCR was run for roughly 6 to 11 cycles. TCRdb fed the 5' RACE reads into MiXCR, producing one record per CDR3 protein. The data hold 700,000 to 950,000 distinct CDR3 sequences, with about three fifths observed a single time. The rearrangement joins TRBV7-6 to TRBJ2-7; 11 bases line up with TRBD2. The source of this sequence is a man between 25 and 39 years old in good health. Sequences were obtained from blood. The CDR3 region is CASSLDLGLAGSGSEQYF. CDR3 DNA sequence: TGTGCCAGCAGCTTAGATCTTGGACTAGCGGGCAGTGGAAGCGAGCAGTACTTC.